The TCR beta chain described here comes from a study of Graves' ophthalmopathy and Graves' hyperthyroidism. Overall study findings and caveats: Blood contained most expanded thyroid clonotypes exceeding 0.001 frequency. Ophthalmopathy cases were distinguished from stable hyperthyroidism by a 13-signature model, reaching approximately 88% sensitivity and 81.08% specificity.

Losses at the gene ends were 4 bases for V and 3 bases for J; bases not matched to a gene: 14. Germline assignment: CDR1 MNHEY and CDR2 SVGAGI. There are 17 residues in the CDR3. A few counts support this clonotype. Its target is unknown. Investigators amplified TCR beta CDR3 regions from RNA transcripts. The first round was an RT-PCR with HTBI primers, and the second round was a multiplex PCR. TCRdb itself ran the multiplex PCR reads through MiXCR, one entry per CDR3 protein. In the table there are roughly 610,000 distinct CDR3 sequences, about 20% of which are singletons. The authors defined stable hyperthyroidism as no ophthalmopathy within 18 months of follow-up. The authors used Ficoll-Paque density gradient centrifugation to separate PBMCs. The input was roughly 10 ml of fresh peripheral blood.

The specimen sequenced was peripheral blood. The origin of this receptor is a young woman with stable Graves' hyperthyroidism. Some clones in this sample may be carry-over from other donors' samples. V and J are TRBV6-5 and TRBJ1-1; 7 bases fit TRBD1. The CDR3 region is CASSSTRAGGGDTEAFF. The CDR3 DNA is TGTGCCAGCAGTTCGACCCGGGCAGGGGGAGGGGACACTGAAGCTTTCTTT.